The source of this TCR beta chain is a study of OX40 agonist ivuxolimab in advanced cancers. Study in general: The study gave patients intravenous ivuxolimab at 0.01 to 10 mg/kg every 2 weeks.

The protocol was immunoSEQ multiplex PCR, while the TCRdb copy is restricted to in-frame clones and leaves out a portion. The sample includes approximately 84,000 clones, roughly 90% of them seen just once. Sequenced material: CD4+ or CD8+ T cells sorted from blood, taken in a trial of the OX40 agonist ivuxolimab. The TCR was taken from an adult with an advanced solid tumor such as melanoma, head and neck, liver or kidney cancer.

Here the CDR3 DNA reads TGTGCCACACAAAGTAGGCCGATACCCGCAGATACGCAGTATTTT. Encoded protein: CATQSRPIPADTQYF. The chain joins TRBV2 to TRBJ2-3; no firm D call. Germline values: CDR1 SNHLY, CDR2 FYNNEI. The CDR3 contains 15 residues. V lost 10 bases, J lost 4 bases, and 21 bases lay in between. The full variable domain, in which reference TRBV2 and TRBJ2-3 provide the parts outside the CDR3, is EPEVTQTPSHQVTQMGQEVILRCVPISNHLYFYWYRQILGQKVEFLVSFYNNEISEKSEIFDDQFSVERPDGSNFTLKIRSTKLEDSAMYFCATQSRPIPADTQYFGPGTRLTVL.